This TCR beta chain was found in a study of blood T cell repertoires in COVID-19. The V gene lost 5 bases and the J gene lost 8 bases, with 13 bases spanning the gap. Germline loops: CDR1 SNHLY, CDR2 FYNNEI. This CDR3 has 13 residues. Per the study methods: For nucleated cells, counts were estimated from reference gene primer amplification. Sequenced by immunoSEQ multiplex PCR; TCRdb stores in-frame clones only, minus some. V, J and clone size are those of that table, while D and trimming were read from the DNA. The sample lists 15,000 to 20,000 clones, more than 65% seen once, with 15% to 20% in the top ten.

The V gene is TRBV2, the J gene TRBJ1-5, with a tentative D call TRBD1 (6 bases). The origin of this receptor is a man between 65 and 80 years old with COVID-19, enrolled during active disease. The sample taken for sequencing was peripheral blood. The CDR3 coding sequence is TGTGCCAGCAGTCGGGGGGCCAGAGAGCCCCAGCATTTT. Its translation: CASSRGAREPQHF. Supplemented by reference TRBV2 and TRBJ1-5, the full variable domain reads EPEVTQTPSHQVTQMGQEVILRCVPISNHLYFYWYRQILGQKVEFLVSFYNNEISEKSEIFDDQFSVERPDGSNFTLKIRSTKLEDSAMYFCASSRGAREPQHFGDGTRLSIL.